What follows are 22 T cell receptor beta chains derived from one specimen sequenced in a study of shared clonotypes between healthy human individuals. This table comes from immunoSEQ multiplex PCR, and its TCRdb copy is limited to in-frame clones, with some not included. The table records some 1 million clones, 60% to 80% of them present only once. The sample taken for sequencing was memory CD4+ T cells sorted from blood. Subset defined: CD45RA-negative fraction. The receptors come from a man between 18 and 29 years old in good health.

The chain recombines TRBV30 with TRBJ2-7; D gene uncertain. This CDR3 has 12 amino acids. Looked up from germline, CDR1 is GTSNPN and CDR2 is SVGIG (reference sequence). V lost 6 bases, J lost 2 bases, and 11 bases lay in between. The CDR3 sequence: CACGDLPYEQYF. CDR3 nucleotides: TGTGCCTGCGGCGATTTACCCTACGAGCAGTACTTC. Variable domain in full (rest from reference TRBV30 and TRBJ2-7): SQTIHQWPATLVQPVGSPLSLECTVEGTSNPNLYWYRQAAGRGLQLLFYSVGIGQISSEVPQNLSASRPQDRQFILSSKKLLLSDSGFYLCACGDLPYEQYFGPGTRLTVT.

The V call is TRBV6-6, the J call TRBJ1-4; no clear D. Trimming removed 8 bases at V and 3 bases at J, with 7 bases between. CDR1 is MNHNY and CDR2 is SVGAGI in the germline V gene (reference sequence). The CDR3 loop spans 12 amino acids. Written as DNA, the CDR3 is TGTGCCAGCCGGGGTTCTAATGAAAAACTGTTTTTT. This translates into CASRGSNEKLFF.

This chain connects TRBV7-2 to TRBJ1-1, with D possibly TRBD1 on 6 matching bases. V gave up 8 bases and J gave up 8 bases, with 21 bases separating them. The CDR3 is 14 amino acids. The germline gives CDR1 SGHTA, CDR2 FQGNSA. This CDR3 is CASSRDILSLEAFF. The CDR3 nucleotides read TGTGCCAGCTCAAGGGACATACTCTCCCTGGAAGCTTTCTTT. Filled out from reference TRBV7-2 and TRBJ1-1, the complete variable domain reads GAGVSQSPSNKVTEKGKDVELRCDPISGHTALYWYRQSLGQGLEFLIYFQGNSAPDKSGLPSDRFSAERTGGSVSTLTIQRTQQEDSAVYLCASSRDILSLEAFFGQGTRLTVV.

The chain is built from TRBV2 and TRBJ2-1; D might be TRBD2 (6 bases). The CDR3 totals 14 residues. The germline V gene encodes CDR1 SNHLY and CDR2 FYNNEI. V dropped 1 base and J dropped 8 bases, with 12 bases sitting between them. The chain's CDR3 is CASSEGRLGHEQFF. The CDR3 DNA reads TGTGCCAGCAGTGAAGGCCGACTAGGCCATGAGCAGTTCTTC. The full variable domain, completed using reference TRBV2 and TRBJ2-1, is EPEVTQTPSHQVTQMGQEVILRCVPISNHLYFYWYRQILGQKVEFLVSFYNNEISEKSEIFDDQFSVERPDGSNFTLKIRSTKLEDSAMYFCASSEGRLGHEQFFGPGTRLTVL.

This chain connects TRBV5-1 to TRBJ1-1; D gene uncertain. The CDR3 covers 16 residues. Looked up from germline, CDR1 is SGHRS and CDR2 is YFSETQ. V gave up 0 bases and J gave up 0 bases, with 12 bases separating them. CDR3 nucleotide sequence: TGCGCCAGCAGCTTGGTGGTCAGCGTTATGAACACTGAAGCTTTCTTT. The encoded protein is CASSLVVSVMNTEAFF.

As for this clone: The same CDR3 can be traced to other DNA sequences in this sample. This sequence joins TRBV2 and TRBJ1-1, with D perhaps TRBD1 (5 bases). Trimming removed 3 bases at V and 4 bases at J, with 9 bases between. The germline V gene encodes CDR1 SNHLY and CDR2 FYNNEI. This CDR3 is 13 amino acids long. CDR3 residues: CASSDREGTEAFF. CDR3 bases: TGTGCCAGCAGTGACAGGGAGGGCACTGAAGCTTTCTTT.

The DNA of the CDR3 is TGCGCCAGCAGTGTATCAGGGACGAACACCGGGGAGCTGTTTTTT. The encoded protein is CASSVSGTNTGELFF. The chain recombines TRBV10-1 with TRBJ2-2; D is perhaps TRBD1 (5 bases). Germline CDR1 reads WNHNN; CDR2 reads SYGVQD (reference sequence). The CDR3 is 15 residues long. Trimming took 4 bases from V and 0 from J, leaving 9 bases between them.

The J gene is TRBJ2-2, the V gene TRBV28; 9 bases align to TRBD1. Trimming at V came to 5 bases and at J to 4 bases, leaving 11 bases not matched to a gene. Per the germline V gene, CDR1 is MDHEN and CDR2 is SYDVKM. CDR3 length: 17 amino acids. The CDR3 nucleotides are TGTGCCAGCAGTCACTTTTCCGGGACAGGGAGCACCGGGGAGCTGTTTTTT. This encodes CASSHFSGTGSTGELFF. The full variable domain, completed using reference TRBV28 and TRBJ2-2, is DVKVTQSSRYLVKRTGEKVFLECVQDMDHENMFWYRQDPGLGLRLIYFSYDVKMKEKGDIPEGYSVSREKKERFSLILESASTNQTSMYLCASSHFSGTGSTGELFFGEGSRLTVL.

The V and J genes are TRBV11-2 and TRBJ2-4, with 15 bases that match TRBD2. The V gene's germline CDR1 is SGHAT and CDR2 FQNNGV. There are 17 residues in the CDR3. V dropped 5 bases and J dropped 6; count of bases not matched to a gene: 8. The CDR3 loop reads CASSLGLAGGGRNIQYF. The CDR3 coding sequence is TGTGCCAGCAGCCTCGGACTAGCGGGAGGGGGCCGAAACATTCAGTACTTC.

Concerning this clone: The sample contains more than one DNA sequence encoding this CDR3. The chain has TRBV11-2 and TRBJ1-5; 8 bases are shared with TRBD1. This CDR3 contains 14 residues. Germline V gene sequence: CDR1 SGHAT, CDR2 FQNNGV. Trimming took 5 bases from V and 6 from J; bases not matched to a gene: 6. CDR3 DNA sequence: TGTGCCAGCAGCCGTGACAGGGGCGGTCAGCCCCAGCATTTT. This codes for CASSRDRGGQPQHF.

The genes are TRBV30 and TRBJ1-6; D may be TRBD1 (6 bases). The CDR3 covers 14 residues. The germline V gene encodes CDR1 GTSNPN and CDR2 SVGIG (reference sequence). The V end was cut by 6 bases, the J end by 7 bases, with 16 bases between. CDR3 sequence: CACSGVTHNSPLHF. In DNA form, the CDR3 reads TGTGCCTGTTCAGGGGTCACTCACAATTCACCCCTCCACTTT.

In DNA form, the CDR3 reads TGTGCCAGTAGTGCCGCCCAGGGGGGGAATCAGCCCCAGCATTTT. Translated, it gives CASSAAQGGNQPQHF. The genes are TRBV19 and TRBJ1-5, with 7 bases lining up with TRBD1. V lost 5 bases and J lost 4; bases outside the gene matches: 8. The germline V gene encodes CDR1 LNHDA and CDR2 SQIVND (reference sequence). The length of the CDR3 is 15 residues.

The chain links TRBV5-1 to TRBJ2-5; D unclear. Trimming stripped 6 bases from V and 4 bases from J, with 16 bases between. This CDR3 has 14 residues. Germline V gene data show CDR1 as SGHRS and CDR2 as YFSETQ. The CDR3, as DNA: TGCGCCAGCACCCCCGTGGCTGGCGGAGAGACCCAGTACTTC. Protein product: CASTPVAGGETQYF.

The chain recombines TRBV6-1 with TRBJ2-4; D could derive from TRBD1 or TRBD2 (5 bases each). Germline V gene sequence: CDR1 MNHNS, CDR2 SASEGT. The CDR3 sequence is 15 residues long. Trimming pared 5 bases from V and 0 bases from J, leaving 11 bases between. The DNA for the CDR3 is TGTGCCAGCAGTCCGGGGACCCTAGCCAAAAACATTCAGTACTTC. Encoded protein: CASSPGTLAKNIQYF.

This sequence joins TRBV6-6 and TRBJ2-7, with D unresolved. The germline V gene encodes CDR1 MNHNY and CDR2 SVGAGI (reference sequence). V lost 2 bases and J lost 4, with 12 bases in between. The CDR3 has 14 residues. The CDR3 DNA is TGTGCCAGCAGTTACATCTATACCGATTACGAGCAGTACTTC. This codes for CASSYIYTDYEQYF.

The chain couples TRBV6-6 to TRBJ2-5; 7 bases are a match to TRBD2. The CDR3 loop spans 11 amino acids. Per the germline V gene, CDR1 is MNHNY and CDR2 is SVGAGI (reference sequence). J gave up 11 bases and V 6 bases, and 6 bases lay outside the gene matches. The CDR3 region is CASRGGLEQYF. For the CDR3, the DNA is TGTGCCAGCAGAGGAGGACTAGAGCAGTACTTC.

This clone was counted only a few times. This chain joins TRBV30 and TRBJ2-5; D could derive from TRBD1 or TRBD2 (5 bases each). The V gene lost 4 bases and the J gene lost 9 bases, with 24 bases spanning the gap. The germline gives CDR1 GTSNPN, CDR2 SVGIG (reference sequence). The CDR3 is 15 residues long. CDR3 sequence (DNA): TGTGCCTGGAAACCGGCTACTCAAGGGTGGGGACCCCAGTACTTC. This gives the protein CAWKPATQGWGPQYF.

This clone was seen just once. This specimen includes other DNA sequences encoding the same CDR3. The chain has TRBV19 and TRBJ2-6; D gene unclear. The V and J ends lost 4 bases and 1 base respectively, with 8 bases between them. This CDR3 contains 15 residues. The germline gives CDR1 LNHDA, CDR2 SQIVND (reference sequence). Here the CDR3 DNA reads TGTGCCAGTAGTACGGATTCTTCTGGGGCCAACGTCCTGACTTTC. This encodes CASSTDSSGANVLTF.

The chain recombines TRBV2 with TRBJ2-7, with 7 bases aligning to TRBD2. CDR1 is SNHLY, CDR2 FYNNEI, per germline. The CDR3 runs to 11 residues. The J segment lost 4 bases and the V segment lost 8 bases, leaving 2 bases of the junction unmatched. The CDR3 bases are TGTGCCAGCGGGGGGGAATACGAGCAGTACTTC. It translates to CASGGEYEQYF.

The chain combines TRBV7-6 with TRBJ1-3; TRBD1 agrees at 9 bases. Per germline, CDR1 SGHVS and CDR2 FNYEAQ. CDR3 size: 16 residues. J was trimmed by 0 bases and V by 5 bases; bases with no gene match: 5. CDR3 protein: CASSQGQGGSGNTIYF. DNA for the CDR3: TGTGCCAGCAGCCAGGGACAGGGTGGCTCTGGAAACACCATATATTTT.

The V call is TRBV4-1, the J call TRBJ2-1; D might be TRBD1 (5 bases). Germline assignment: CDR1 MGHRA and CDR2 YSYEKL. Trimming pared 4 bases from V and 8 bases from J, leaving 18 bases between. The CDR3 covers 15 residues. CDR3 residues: CASSPQGYGTDEQFF. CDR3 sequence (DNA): TGCGCCAGCAGCCCCCAGGGCTATGGTACGGATGAGCAGTTCTTC.

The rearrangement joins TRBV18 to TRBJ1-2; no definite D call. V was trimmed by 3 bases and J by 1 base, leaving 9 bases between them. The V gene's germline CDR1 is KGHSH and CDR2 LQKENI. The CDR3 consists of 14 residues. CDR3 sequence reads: CASSPAGSNYGYTF. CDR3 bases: TGTGCCAGCTCACCCGCGGGCAGTAACTATGGCTACACCTTC.